One sample yielded the 20 T cell receptor beta chains listed below, sequenced in a study of graft-versus-host responses after intestinal transplantation. Here immunoSEQ multiplex PCR was the method, and the copy in TCRdb shows in-frame clones only, minus some. The sample gives about 14,000 clones, roughly 28% of which show up once; over 3.5% is in the top ten. The sample consisted of alloreactive CD4+ T cells from a mixed lymphocyte reaction culture, taken before intestinal transplant. The subset was: CFSE-low proliferating T cells sorted from roughly 6-day pre-transplant mixed lymphocyte reaction (GvH or HvG direction). The source of these receptors is a human patient who received an intestinal transplant.

This clone rates as medium-sized. The gene calls are TRBV5-6 and TRBJ2-7; 10 positions match TRBD2. The CDR3 runs to 17 residues. V dropped 2 bases and J dropped 2; count of bases not matched to a gene: 10. Germline CDR1 reads SGHDT; CDR2 reads YYEEEE. The CDR3 reads CASSFTSGIMRAYEQYF. The CDR3 DNA follows: TGTGCCAGCAGCTTCACTAGCGGGATAATGAGGGCCTACGAGCAGTACTTC.

The rearrangement links TRBV6-1 to TRBJ2-7, with 11 bases aligning to TRBD2. V gave up 6 bases and J gave up 3 bases; unmatched junction bases: 7. The CDR3 consists of 15 residues. The germline CDR1 and CDR2 sequences are MNHNS and SASEGT. The CDR3 coding sequence is TGTGCCAGCAGCTCCGGGACTAGCGGATACTACGAGCAGTACTTC. This sequence encodes CASSSGTSGYYEQYF.

The chain links TRBV5-1 to TRBJ2-1; 9 bases agree with TRBD1. Germline assignment: CDR1 SGHRS and CDR2 YFSETQ. The CDR3 extends over 14 amino acids. Germline trimming cut 8 bases from V and 4 bases from J; bases unmatched to any gene: 7. The chain's CDR3 is CASRRDRAYNEQFF. Written as DNA, the CDR3 is TGCGCCAGTCGTCGGGACAGGGCATACAATGAGCAGTTCTTC.

The chain is built from TRBV27 and TRBJ1-3; possible D gene TRBD1, 6 bases. The CDR3 extends over 15 amino acids. The V gene lost 6 bases and the J gene lost 1 base, with 13 bases spanning the gap. Germline V lookup: CDR1 MNHEY, CDR2 SMNVEV (reference sequence). The CDR3 nucleotides are TGTGCCAGCAGCCCGGACAGCCGTTCTGGAAACACCATATATTTT. Protein product: CASSPDSRSGNTIYF.

This chain links TRBV7-2 with TRBJ2-1; no firm D call. CDR1 is SGHTA and CDR2 is FQGNSA in the germline V gene. CDR3 length: 14 residues. Trimming took 0 bases from V and 11 from J, leaving 14 bases between them. The CDR3 nucleotides are TGTGCCAGCAGCTTAGCGCTGGACCAGCTCCAGCAGTTCTTC. Translated, it gives CASSLALDQLQQFF.

This chain links TRBV28 with TRBJ1-1; TRBD1 agrees at 9 bases. From germline, CDR1 is MDHEN and CDR2 SYDVKM. The V gene end was trimmed by 5 bases and the J gene end by 7 bases; junction bases not matched to a gene: 2. The CDR3 is 12 amino acids. This chain's CDR3 is CASSRQGGEAFF. The CDR3 nucleotides are TGTGCCAGCAGTCGACAGGGGGGTGAAGCTTTCTTT. The variable domain in full, with the rest retrieved from reference TRBV28 and TRBJ1-1, is DVKVTQSSRYLVKRTGEKVFLECVQDMDHENMFWYRQDPGLGLRLIYFSYDVKMKEKGDIPEGYSVSREKKERFSLILESASTNQTSMYLCASSRQGGEAFFGQGTRLTVV.

This clone appeared a few times. CDR3 in amino acids: CASSLGWRLGVTNEKLFF. CDR3 DNA: TGTGCCAGCAGCTTAGGGTGGAGATTAGGGGTAACTAATGAAAAACTGTTTTTT. The chain joins TRBV7-2 to TRBJ1-4; possibly TRBD1 for D (5 bases). With 1 base removed from V and 1 base from J, the gap between germline ends came to 16 bases. The CDR3 has 18 amino acids. Germline V CDR1 and CDR2: SGHTA, FQGNSA.

DNA for the CDR3: TGTGCCAGCAGCCCGAGCGGGGGACAGGTTACCTACGAGCAGTACTTC. Its protein is CASSPSGGQVTYEQYF. J is TRBJ2-7 and V is TRBV7-2, with D tentatively TRBD1 or TRBD2 (8 bases each). Between the trimmed V and J ends, which lost 5 bases and 2 bases, there was a span of 19 bases. This CDR3 contains 16 residues. Germline lookup yields CDR1 SGHTA and CDR2 FQGNSA.

The chain links TRBV18 to TRBJ2-5; possibly TRBD1 for D (7 bases). The V end was cut by 3 bases, the J end by 4 bases, with 24 bases between. This CDR3 contains 18 residues. Germline CDR1 and CDR2: KGHSH and LQKENI. The CDR3 protein is CASSPLRTGGGSVETQYF. The CDR3, as DNA: TGTGCCAGCTCACCCCTCCGGACAGGAGGGGGGTCTGTAGAGACCCAGTACTTC.

This clone was observed a few times. The chain carries TRBV23-1 and TRBJ1-5; 9 bases line up with TRBD1. Being an ORF, TRBV23-1 has a function that is uncertain. The CDR3 is 16 amino acids. With V trimmed by 4 bases and J by 3 bases, 7 bases remained unmatched. Here the CDR3 reads CASSPPRTGDNQPQHF. CDR3 coding DNA: TGCGCCAGCAGTCCACCCCGGACAGGGGACAATCAGCCCCAGCATTTT.

This clone is medium-sized in the sample. V is TRBV28 and J is TRBJ2-2; D uncertain. Trimming pared 3 bases from V and 4 bases from J, leaving 9 bases between. From germline, CDR1 is MDHEN and CDR2 SYDVKM. The CDR3 has 14 amino acids. CDR3 bases: TGTGCCAGCAGTTTGCCCCACCGCACCGGGGAGCTGTTTTTT. This codes for CASSLPHRTGELFF. The whole variable domain, remainder taken from reference TRBV28 and TRBJ2-2, is DVKVTQSSRYLVKRTGEKVFLECVQDMDHENMFWYRQDPGLGLRLIYFSYDVKMKEKGDIPEGYSVSREKKERFSLILESASTNQTSMYLCASSLPHRTGELFFGEGSRLTVL.

This clone showed up just a few times. The chain employs TRBV7-9 and TRBJ2-1, with D tentatively TRBD1 (5 bases). CDR3 length: 14 residues. V was cut by 5 bases and J by 3 bases, with 11 bases left in between. Germline lookup yields CDR1 SEHNR and CDR2 FQNEAQ (reference sequence). As DNA, the CDR3 is TGTGCCAGCAGCCGTCAGGGAAGCTACAATGAGCAGTTCTTC. Its translation: CASSRQGSYNEQFF.

In the case of this clone: This clone may be a read error of a much larger clone one base away. The chain couples TRBV4-2 to TRBJ1-5; D unclear. Germline assignment: CDR1 LGHNA and CDR2 YNFKEQ. The CDR3 totals 14 residues. Trimming stripped 4 bases from V and 4 bases from J, with 11 bases between. CDR3 region: CASSPQTTNQPQHF. The CDR3 nucleotides are TGTGCCAGCAGCCCCCAAACAACAAATCAGCCCCAGCATTTT.

This clone was seen only a few times. The chain links TRBV5-1 to TRBJ2-7, with 8 bases aligning to TRBD2. The CDR3 totals 14 residues. V lost 3 bases and J lost 0; bases outside the gene matches: 2. Germline V CDR1 and CDR2: SGHRS, YFSETQ. This CDR3 reads CASSYGGVSYEQYF. DNA of the CDR3: TGCGCCAGCAGCTACGGGGGGGTCTCCTACGAGCAGTACTTC.

This clone was observed a handful of times. The chain carries TRBV2 and TRBJ2-2; D remains ambiguous. Trimming shortened V by 7 bases and J by 1 base, and 7 bases separated the two germline ends. CDR1 and CDR2 from the germline V gene are SNHLY and FYNNEI. The CDR3 is 13 residues long. The CDR3, as DNA: TGTGCCAGCAATTCGGGGAACACCGGGGAGCTGTTTTTT. Encoded protein: CASNSGNTGELFF.

The V and J genes are TRBV4-1 and TRBJ1-2; D gene unclear. V lost 2 bases to trimming and J lost 0 bases, with 10 bases between them. Germline CDR1 is MGHRA and CDR2 is YSYEKL. The CDR3 is made up of 15 amino acids. Here the CDR3 reads CASSQSTASNYGYTF. The CDR3 DNA reads as TGCGCCAGCAGCCAATCTACAGCTTCTAACTATGGCTACACCTTC.

This chain uses TRBV20-1 with TRBJ2-1, with D unresolved. CDR3 length: 11 amino acids. CDR1 and CDR2 (germline): DFQATT, SNEGSKA (reference sequence). In nucleotides, the CDR3 is TGCAGCCTATCCCCTTACAATGAGCAGTTCTTC. Translation: CSLSPYNEQFF.

V gene TRBV6-8 combines with J gene TRBJ2-7; D may be TRBD2 (5 bases). V gave up 7 bases and J gave up 3 bases, with 7 bases separating them. The length of the CDR3 is 11 residues. Germline lookup yields CDR1 MNHGY and CDR2 SAAAGT. The CDR3 here is CASTRGYEQYF. As DNA, the CDR3 is TGTGCCAGCACCCGGGGCTACGAGCAGTACTTC.

J is TRBJ1-5 and V is TRBV25-1, with unresolved D. CDR3 length: 15 amino acids. Trimming left V 3 bases short and J 5 bases short, with 14 bases between. Germline V gene sequence: CDR1 MGHDK, CDR2 SYGVNS. The CDR3 spells CASSESRIPDQPQHF. The CDR3 DNA reads TGTGCCAGCAGTGAGAGTAGAATCCCCGATCAGCCCCAGCATTTT.

This clone has only a few counts. The chain has TRBV7-9 and TRBJ2-7; TRBD2 is a possible D gene (6 bases). This CDR3 has 13 amino acids. Per germline, CDR1 SEHNR and CDR2 FQNEAQ (reference sequence). Trimming pared 5 bases from V and 2 bases from J, leaving 10 bases between. CDR3 sequence reads: CASSVEGTYEQYF. CDR3 nucleotides: TGTGCCAGCAGCGTGGAGGGTACCTACGAGCAGTACTTC.